The source of this T cell receptor beta chain is a study of cytomegalovirus exposure and HLA in healthy donors. The PCR was carried out with 60 Vbeta primers and 13 Jbeta primers. Data came from immunoSEQ multiplex PCR; TCRdb stores just in-frame clones and leaves some out. This sample has 90,000 to 120,000 clones, with around 72% found just once. This clone was observed a handful of times. This receptor was identified in a woman between 35 and 50 years old in good health and CMV-seropositive. The sequencing input was PBMCs.

The CDR3 DNA is TGTGCCAGCAGTTACCAATCAGGGGCCCAAGAGACCCAGTACTTC. It yields the protein CASSYQSGAQETQYF. V is TRBV6-5 and J is TRBJ2-5; possibly TRBD1 for D (6 bases). CDR1 MNHEY and CDR2 SVGAGI come from the germline V gene. This CDR3 has 15 residues. V lost 2 bases, J lost 1 base, and 11 bases lay in between.